This T cell receptor (beta chain) was found in a study of blood T cell repertoires in COVID-19. Study as a whole: There were acute and convalescent COVID-19 samples, and they came from the United States, Italy and Spain. The analysed material was cDNA or gDNA that came from T cells, B-cell-depleted T cells, or PBMCs.

Per the original methods: Nucleated cell counts were estimated from reference gene primer amplification. Measured with immunoSEQ multiplex PCR; TCRdb has only the in-frame clones, and not every one. Clonal size and the V and J genes are those of that table, whereas D and trimming came from the DNA. The table has over 120,000 clones, 77% seen once. Sequenced input: peripheral blood. This clonotype was sampled from a woman between 50 and 59 years old with active or convalescent COVID-19.

The CDR3 sequence: CASSYPPGLAGEPYNEQFF. CDR3 in DNA: TGTGCCAGCAGTTACCCCCCGGGACTAGCGGGAGAACCGTACAATGAGCAGTTCTTC. The rearrangement uses TRBV6-2 or TRBV6-3 and TRBJ2-1; 14 positions match TRBD2. The V segment lost 2 bases and the J segment 4 bases; nucleotides outside the gene matches: 10. CDR3 length equals 19 residues. Germline CDR1 and CDR2: MNHEY and SVGEGT.